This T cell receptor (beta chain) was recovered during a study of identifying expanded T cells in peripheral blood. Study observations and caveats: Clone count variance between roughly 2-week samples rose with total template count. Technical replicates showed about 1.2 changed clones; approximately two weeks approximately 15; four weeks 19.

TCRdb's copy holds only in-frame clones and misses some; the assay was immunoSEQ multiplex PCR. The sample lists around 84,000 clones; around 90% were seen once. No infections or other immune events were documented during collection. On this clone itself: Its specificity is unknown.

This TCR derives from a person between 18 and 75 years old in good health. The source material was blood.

Here the CDR3 DNA reads TGTGCCAGCAGCACTCGAGAGGGAAGAAACACTGAAGCTTTCTTT. Translated: CASSTREGRNTEAFF. The V call is TRBV7-9, the J call TRBJ1-1; no definite D call. Germline values: CDR1 SEHNR, CDR2 FQNEAQ (reference sequence). This CDR3 is built from 15 residues. V was cut by 5 bases and J by 2 bases, with 15 bases left in between.